This is a list of T cell receptor beta chains from one sample in a study of blood T cells in healthy people across ages. TCRdb re-called the 5' RACE reads with MiXCR, one entry per CDR3 protein. The data show fewer than 2 million distinct CDR3 sequences, about 39% seen once. The sample consisted of blood. Receptors originate from a human donor in good health. CDR3s include the opening cysteine and the closing phenylalanine or tryptophan. The D gene is left open where the match is weak. Clone size is given for some rows only: seen once, a few or many times, or a class if the clone is expanded.

d_call	j_call	clone_size	v_call	cdr3_aa	cdr3_nt
TRBD1	TRBJ1-1	-	TRBV3-1	CASRYSGQGATEAFF	TGTGCCAGCAGGTATTCGGGACAGGGAGCCACTGAAGCTTTCTTT
-	TRBJ1-6	few	TRBV12-3/TRBV12-4	CASSSWQGDSPLHF	TGTGCCAGCAGTTCGTGGCAGGGTGATTCACCCCTCCACTTT
-	TRBJ2-1	-	TRBV20-1	CSASGPREQFF	TGCAGTGCTAGCGGGCCCCGAGAGCAGTTCTTC
-	TRBJ2-1	few	TRBV9	CASSSGPRNEQFF	TGTGCCAGCAGCTCCGGACCGCGCAATGAGCAGTTCTTC
-	TRBJ1-1	-	TRBV7-2	CASSLGRIMNTEAFF	TGTGCCAGCAGCTTAGGGCGAATCATGAACACTGAAGCTTTCTTT
TRBD1	TRBJ2-1	-	TRBV12-3/TRBV12-4	CASSGTGIEDEQFF	TGTGCCAGCAGCGGGACAGGGATTGAGGATGAGCAGTTCTTC
-	TRBJ2-5	few	TRBV7-6	CASSEWAGAHQETQYF	TGTGCCAGCAGCGAGTGGGCGGGGGCCCACCAAGAGACCCAGTACTTC
TRBD2	TRBJ2-7	-	TRBV29-1	CSVFWGGSYEQYF	TGCAGCGTTTTCTGGGGGGGTTCCTACGAGCAGTACTTC
-	TRBJ2-5	many	TRBV6-1	CASTRIRAKRETQYF	TGTGCCAGCACACGAATCAGGGCAAAACGGGAGACCCAGTACTTC
TRBD1	TRBJ2-1	-	TRBV24-1	CATSATGGLLNEQFF	TGCGCCACCAGTGCCACAGGGGGATTGTTAAATGAGCAGTTCTTC
-	TRBJ2-7	once	TRBV6-2/TRBV6-3	CASRTSDRTYEQYF	TGTGCCAGCAGGACCAGCGACAGGACCTACGAGCAGTACTTC
-	TRBJ1-2	-	TRBV12-3/TRBV12-4	CASSLGGVHGYTF	TGTGCCAGCAGCCTAGGGGGGGTCCATGGCTACACCTTC
-	TRBJ1-4	few	TRBV5-1	CASSFGGTDNEKLFF	TGCGCCAGCAGCTTCGGAGGGACCGACAATGAAAAACTGTTTTTT
TRBD1	TRBJ2-5	few	TRBV6-5	CASSLQGLGETQYF	TGTGCCAGCAGCTTACAGGGGCTGGGGGAGACCCAGTACTTC
-	TRBJ2-7	-	TRBV9	CASSVVGDPAYEQYF	TGTGCCAGCAGCGTAGTGGGAGATCCAGCCTACGAGCAGTACTTC
TRBD2	TRBJ2-3	-	TRBV20-1	CSVRTAAGGSNTQYF	TGCAGCGTGAGGACGGCGGCGGGGGGTTCAAATACGCAGTATTTT
-	TRBJ1-2	-	TRBV6-6	CATLDSLLREGYTF	TGTGCCACCCTTGATTCCCTGTTGCGGGAAGGCTACACCTTC
-	TRBJ2-1	few	TRBV9	CASSVGRDNEQFF	TGTGCCAGCAGCGTAGGGCGGGACAATGAGCAGTTCTTC
TRBD2	TRBJ2-1	-	TRBV20-1	CSARKQLASFSYNEQFF	TGCAGTGCTAGGAAACAACTAGCGTCTTTCTCCTACAATGAGCAGTTCTTC
-	TRBJ1-3	-	TRBV20-1	CSARDAGSSGNTRYF	TGCAGTGCTAGAGATGCAGGCAGCTCTGGAAACACCAGATATTTT
-	TRBJ2-5	-	TRBV7-9	CASSPGHWETQYF	TGTGCCAGCAGCCCGGGACATTGGGAGACCCAGTACTTC
TRBD1	TRBJ1-5	few	TRBV9	CASSPGQGAQGQPQHF	TGTGCCAGCAGCCCAGGACAGGGGGCGCAGGGTCAGCCCCAGCATTTT
-	TRBJ2-3	few	TRBV7-2	CASSLGPGGRTDTQYF	TGTGCCAGCAGCTTAGGGCCAGGGGGGAGGACAGATACGCAGTATTTT
TRBD1	TRBJ1-5	few	TRBV12-3/TRBV12-4	CASSFSNRGRGDQPQHF	TGTGCCAGCAGTTTCAGTAACAGGGGGCGAGGTGATCAGCCCCAGCATTTT
-	TRBJ2-1	many	TRBV6-5	CASSYGADNEQFF	TGTGCCAGCAGTTACGGAGCCGACAATGAGCAGTTCTTC
TRBD1	TRBJ1-6	-	TRBV4-3	CASSQEGHLELGQGVPLHF	TGCGCCAGCAGCCAAGAGGGTCACCTAGAACTCGGACAGGGTGTGCCCCTCCACTTT
TRBD1	TRBJ2-7	-	TRBV12-3/TRBV12-4	CASSLTRQGFPYEQYF	TGTGCCAGCAGTCTGACCCGACAGGGATTTCCCTACGAGCAGTACTTC
-	TRBJ2-7	few	TRBV3-1	CASSPTSGVLYYEQYF	TGTGCCAGCAGCCCAACCTCGGGGGTCTTATACTACGAGCAGTACTTC
-	TRBJ2-3	-	TRBV12-3/TRBV12-4	CASSFGQITTDTQYF	TGTGCCAGCAGTTTCGGACAGATCACCACAGATACGCAGTATTTT
-	TRBJ2-5	few	TRBV4-2	CASSSEGREETQYF	TGTGCCAGCAGCTCGGAGGGCAGGGAAGAGACCCAGTACTTC
-	TRBJ1-5	-	TRBV7-2	CASSLGLHQPQHF	TGTGCCAGCAGTTTAGGTCTTCATCAGCCCCAGCATTTT
TRBD2	TRBJ2-7	-	TRBV10-3	CAIRNLAGDPYEQYF	TGTGCCATCAGGAACCTAGCGGGCGACCCCTACGAGCAGTACTTC
-	TRBJ2-7	-	TRBV7-2	CASSLVSTRTSYEQYF	TGTGCCAGCAGCTTAGTTTCAACTCGCACCTCCTACGAGCAGTACTTC
-	TRBJ2-3	-	TRBV6-5	CASSHTGTRTSTDTQYF	TGTGCCAGCAGTCACACCGGGACGCGAACTAGCACAGATACGCAGTATTTT
-	TRBJ2-1	-	TRBV7-8	CASSLVVSAREQFF	TGTGCCAGCAGCTTAGTTGTTAGCGCTAGGGAGCAGTTCTTC
-	TRBJ2-7	many	TRBV7-3	CASSPRASSYEQYF	TGTGCCAGCAGCCCCAGGGCAAGCTCCTACGAGCAGTACTTC
TRBD2	TRBJ2-1	many	TRBV12-3/TRBV12-4	CASSPSSGGAHEQFF	TGTGCCAGCAGTCCATCTAGCGGGGGGGCCCATGAGCAGTTCTTC
-	TRBJ2-6	-	TRBV10-2	CASCASGANVLTF	TGCGCCAGTTGTGCCTCTGGGGCCAACGTCCTGACTTTC
-	TRBJ1-4	-	TRBV6-5	CASSYSSGASEKLFF	TGTGCCAGCAGTTACTCATCGGGGGCAAGTGAAAAACTGTTTTTT
-	TRBJ2-5	-	TRBV29-1	CSVELGSVGGTQYF	TGCAGCGTTGAACTGGGTAGTGTGGGAGGGACCCAGTACTTC
-	TRBJ1-5	-	TRBV15	CATSSEPFQPQHF	TGTGCCACCAGCTCTGAGCCATTTCAGCCCCAGCATTTT
TRBD1	TRBJ2-6	many	TRBV29-1	CSVDSGTGLGANVLTF	TGCAGCGTAGATTCCGGGACAGGGTTAGGGGCCAACGTCCTGACTTTC
TRBD1	TRBJ1-1	-	TRBV5-1	CASRVQGDNTEAFF	TGCGCCAGCAGAGTACAGGGGGACAACACTGAAGCTTTCTTT
-	TRBJ2-4	-	TRBV20-1	CSAGRISNIQYF	TGCAGTGCTGGACGGATCTCGAACATTCAGTACTTC
TRBD1	TRBJ1-2	few	TRBV4-3	CASSQERTGENYGYTF	TGCGCCAGCAGCCAAGAGAGGACAGGGGAGAACTATGGCTACACCTTC
TRBD2	TRBJ2-7	-	TRBV15	CATSAVLIGGYEQYF	TGTGCCACCAGCGCCGTCTTGATCGGGGGGTACGAGCAGTACTTC
-	TRBJ2-1	once	TRBV20-1	CSARAPGRPREQFF	TGCAGTGCTAGAGCCCCAGGGAGACCGAGAGAGCAGTTCTTC
-	TRBJ2-2	-	TRBV7-9	CASSLVGRVTGELFF	TGTGCCAGCAGCTTAGTGGGCAGGGTGACCGGGGAGCTGTTTTTT
-	TRBJ2-7	-	TRBV9	CASSVDSAYEQYF	TGTGCCAGCAGCGTAGACAGTGCCTACGAGCAGTACTTC
-	TRBJ1-2	once	TRBV7-9	CACSSGSAREYGYTF	TGTGCCTGCAGCTCCGGCTCGGCACGGGAGTATGGCTACACCTTC
-	TRBJ1-1	few	TRBV7-9	CASSLEHPGHPNTETFF	TGTGCCAGCAGCTTAGAGCATCCGGGACACCCGAACACTGAAACTTTCTTT
TRBD2	TRBJ2-7	-	TRBV11-1	CASSFREGYYEQYF	TGTGCCAGCAGCTTCCGGGAGGGTTACTACGAGCAGTACTTC
-	TRBJ2-3	-	TRBV7-9	CASSLDGGVTDTQYF	TGTGCCAGCAGCCTCGATGGAGGCGTGACAGATACGCAGTATTTT
TRBD1	TRBJ1-4	-	TRBV12-3/TRBV12-4	CASRETGRYEKLFF	TGTGCCAGCAGGGAGACAGGGCGGTATGAAAAACTGTTTTTT
-	TRBJ2-1	-	TRBV7-2	CASSKDLPSYNEQFF	TGTGCCAGCAGTAAAGATTTACCCTCCTACAATGAGCAGTTCTTC
TRBD1	TRBJ1-2	few	TRBV10-3	CAISEDREGNYGYTF	TGTGCCATCAGTGAAGACAGGGAGGGAAACTATGGTTACACCTTC
-	TRBJ2-1	-	TRBV9	CASSVGNYDEQFF	TGTGCCAGCAGCGTAGGCAATTACGATGAGCAGTTCTTC
TRBD1	TRBJ1-1	-	TRBV12-3/TRBV12-4	CASRPTGGYLVFF	TGTGCCAGCAGACCGACAGGGGGATACTTAGTTTTCTTT
TRBD1	TRBJ1-5	-	TRBV10-2	CASSDDRVDRPQHF	TGCGCCAGCAGTGATGACAGGGTCGATCGACCCCAGCATTTT